The 23 T cell receptor beta chains presented below share a single source sample, sequenced in a study of OX40 agonist ivuxolimab in advanced cancers. Measured with immunoSEQ multiplex PCR; TCRdb has only the in-frame clones, and not every one. The sample holds 84,000 or so clones, just over 90% seen once. Sequencing used CD4+ or CD8+ T cells sorted from blood, obtained in a trial of the OX40 agonist ivuxolimab. These receptor sequences come from an adult with an advanced solid tumor such as melanoma, head and neck, liver or kidney cancer.

This clone was counted only a few times. Additional DNA sequences in this sample encode the identical CDR3. V and J are TRBV11-2 and TRBJ2-3; perhaps D is TRBD1 or TRBD2 (6 bases each). The germline gives CDR1 SGHAT, CDR2 FQNNGV. The V end was cut by 1 base, the J end by 3 bases, with 17 bases between. CDR3 length: 17 residues. The CDR3 region has the DNA TGTGCCAGCAGCTTAGTACGGGGGCAGGGTTCAACAGATACGCAGTATTTT. It yields the protein CASSLVRGQGSTDTQYF.

V usage is TRBV19 and J usage is TRBJ2-7; possibly TRBD1 for D (6 bases). The CDR3 is 15 residues long. Germline assignment: CDR1 LNHDA and CDR2 SQIVND (reference sequence). Trimming cost V 1 base and J 2 bases, with 12 bases left between them. Here the CDR3 reads CASSIVQGPPYEQYF. CDR3 in DNA: TGTGCCAGTAGTATAGTTCAGGGGCCACCCTACGAGCAGTACTTC.

This chain uses TRBV18 with TRBJ2-2; TRBD2 aligns across 8 bases. Trimming cost V 3 bases and J 6 bases; bases outside gene matches: 6. The germline CDR1 and CDR2 sequences are KGHSH and LQKENI. The CDR3 sequence is 15 residues long. CDR3 protein: CASSPKAGAPGELFF. The CDR3 DNA sequence: TGTGCCAGCTCACCCAAAGCGGGAGCCCCCGGGGAGCTGTTTTTT.

The chain has TRBV19 and TRBJ2-1; the match to TRBD2 covers 10 bases. Germline CDR1 reads LNHDA; CDR2 reads SQIVND (reference sequence). The trim removed 0 bases at V and 0 bases at J, leaving 8 bases unmatched. The CDR3 has 19 residues. The CDR3 spells CASSIDYRASGSSYNEQFF. As DNA, the CDR3 is TGTGCCAGTAGTATAGACTATCGGGCTAGCGGGAGCTCCTACAATGAGCAGTTCTTC.

This rearrangement joins TRBV6-6 to TRBJ2-2, with 8 bases identical to TRBD1. Germline trimming cut 2 bases from V and 1 base from J; bases unmatched to any gene: 3. The germline V gene encodes CDR1 MNHNY and CDR2 SVGAGI (reference sequence). This CDR3 region has 16 residues. CDR3 DNA sequence: TGTGCCAGCAGTTACCTGGGACAGGAGAACACCGGGGAGCTGTTTTTT. It codes for CASSYLGQENTGELFF.

J is TRBJ1-5 and V is TRBV15; unclear D gene. The V gene's germline CDR1 is LNHNV and CDR2 YYDKDF (reference sequence). The CDR3 covers 14 residues. Trimming removed 0 bases from V and 11 bases from J, with 14 bases in between. CDR3: CATSRDVGARAQHF. In DNA form, the CDR3 reads TGTGCCACCAGCAGAGATGTCGGAGCCCGGGCCCAGCATTTT. Looking up the rest from reference TRBV15 and TRBJ1-5 gives the full variable domain: DAMVIQNPRYQVTQFGKPVTLSCSQTLNHNVMYWYQQKSSQAPKLLFHYYDKDFNNEADTPDNFQSRRPNTSFCFLDIRSPGLGDTAMYLCATSRDVGARAQHFGDGTRLSIL.

The chain employs TRBV7-9 and TRBJ1-3, with D hard to call. V lost 4 bases to trimming and J lost 2 bases, with 9 bases between them. Germline V lookup: CDR1 SEHNR, CDR2 FQNEAQ (reference sequence). The CDR3 length is 14 residues. CDR3 in amino acids: CASSYPAAGNTIYF. CDR3 in DNA: TGTGCCAGCAGCTACCCGGCGGCTGGAAACACCATATATTTT.

The gene calls are TRBV9 and TRBJ2-5, with 9 bases fitting TRBD2. The germline V gene has CDR1 SGDLS and CDR2 YYNGEE. Unmatched junction bases numbered 7, after V lost 0 bases and J lost 4 bases. The CDR3 runs 16 residues. CDR3 protein: CASSVGSSGSPETQYF. The CDR3 DNA is TGTGCCAGCAGCGTAGGGAGTAGCGGGAGTCCAGAGACCCAGTACTTC.

The chain has TRBV28 and TRBJ2-5, with no clear D. CDR3 length: 11 amino acids. Germline lookup yields CDR1 MDHEN and CDR2 SYDVKM. The V gene lost 6 bases and the J gene lost 5 bases, with 7 bases spanning the gap. CDR3 in DNA: TGTGCCAGCAGGACGACGGAGACCCAGTACTTC. It codes for CASRTTETQYF. The entire variable domain, with the rest obtained from reference TRBV28 and TRBJ2-5, is as follows: DVKVTQSSRYLVKRTGEKVFLECVQDMDHENMFWYRQDPGLGLRLIYFSYDVKMKEKGDIPEGYSVSREKKERFSLILESASTNQTSMYLCASRTTETQYFGPGTRLLVL.

This chain connects TRBV7-8 to TRBJ1-5, with D possibly TRBD1 on 5 matching bases. In germline, CDR1 is SGHVS, CDR2 FQNEAQ. Trimming removed 2 bases at V and 2 bases at J, with 25 bases between. CDR3 size: 20 residues. The CDR3, as DNA: TGTGCCAGCAGCTTATTGGTGTCCGTCGGACTCTTGGGGGGCAATCAGCCCCAGCATTTT. Amino acids: CASSLLVSVGLLGGNQPQHF.

The chain recombines TRBV5-4 with TRBJ1-1; 9 bases are a match to TRBD1. Germline V gene data show CDR1 as SGHNT and CDR2 as YYREEE (reference sequence). The CDR3 has 16 amino acids. V trimming: 3 bases; J trimming: 0 bases; junction bases outside the gene matches: 6. The DNA for the CDR3 is TGTGCCAGCAGCTCACAGGGGGCTATGGTGAACACTGAAGCTTTCTTT. It is translated as CASSSQGAMVNTEAFF.

This clone was seen once. The gene calls are TRBV6-1 and TRBJ2-1; 7 nucleotides line up with TRBD2. The trim removed 4 bases at V and 1 base at J, leaving 10 bases unmatched. CDR1 and CDR2 (germline): MNHNS, SASEGT. The CDR3 consists of 17 residues. CDR3: CASSVGLGTNSYNEQFF. CDR3 DNA: TGTGCCAGCAGTGTAGGTCTAGGGACTAATTCCTACAATGAGCAGTTCTTC.

The rearrangement uses TRBV7-8 and TRBJ2-2; D remains ambiguous. Trimming took off 5 bases at V and 1 base at J, with 14 bases between the two ends. The CDR3 is 16 amino acids. Looked up from germline, CDR1 is SGHVS and CDR2 is FQNEAQ. The CDR3 DNA reads TGTGCCAGCAGCGCCCACCAACCGGGGAACACCGGGGAGCTGTTTTTT. Translating it yields CASSAHQPGNTGELFF.

The chain joins TRBV28 to TRBJ1-2; the match to TRBD1 covers 9 bases. The V segment lost 2 bases and the J segment 7 bases; nucleotides outside the gene matches: 8. The germline V gene encodes CDR1 MDHEN and CDR2 SYDVKM. This CDR3 comprises 15 residues. CDR3 region: CASSLGIQGARGYTF. The CDR3 nucleotides are TGTGCCAGCAGTTTAGGCATACAGGGGGCTCGTGGCTACACCTTC.

This clone was recorded once. The chain employs TRBV7-9 and TRBJ1-1, with D unclear. The CDR3 runs 11 residues. Trimming took 2 bases from V and 7 from J, leaving 5 bases between them. CDR1 SEHNR and CDR2 FQNEAQ come from the germline V gene (reference sequence). The CDR3 nucleotides are TGTGCCAGCAGCTTAAATGTTGAAGCTTTCTTT. Its translation: CASSLNVEAFF.

In this sample, this clone turned up once. The chain joins TRBV7-2 to TRBJ1-1; TRBD1 matches at 9 bases. The CDR3 has 14 amino acids. With 7 bases clipped from V and 9 bases from J, the junction kept 12 bases outside the gene matches. CDR1 and CDR2 (germline): SGHTA, FQGNSA. CDR3: CASTRDRGVTKAFF. The CDR3 nucleotides read TGTGCCAGCACCCGAGACAGGGGGGTCACGAAAGCTTTCTTT.

V and J are TRBV14 and TRBJ2-1, with a tentative D call TRBD1 (6 bases). Trimming removed 5 bases at V and 9 bases at J, with 20 bases between. Looked up from germline, CDR1 is SGHDN and CDR2 is FVKESK. There are 15 residues in the CDR3. CDR3 sequence (DNA): TGTGCCAGCAGCGCATTAGGCCCAGGGGCCAGTGAGCAGTTCTTC. Its protein is CASSALGPGASEQFF.

By sample share, this clone is medium-sized. The chain recombines TRBV30 with TRBJ1-6; no firm D call. This CDR3 has 12 amino acids. Germline V lookup: CDR1 GTSNPN, CDR2 SVGIG (reference sequence). The V gene lost 4 bases and the J gene lost 7 bases, with 8 bases spanning the gap. This chain's CDR3 is CAWTKRNSPLHF. CDR3 DNA sequence: TGTGCCTGGACCAAGCGGAATTCACCCCTCCACTTT.

This clone occurred once. The chain couples TRBV18 to TRBJ1-2, with 7 bases identical to TRBD1. This CDR3 has 15 amino acids. V was clipped by 4 bases and J by 1 base; unmatched bases: 6. CDR1 and CDR2 from the germline V gene are KGHSH and LQKENI. The DNA for the CDR3 is TGTGCCAGCTCACAGACCGGGACAGATAACTATGGCTACACCTTC. Translating gives CASSQTGTDNYGYTF.

The CDR3 DNA reads TGTGCCAGCTCACCACCGCTAGCGGGGGCAGATACGCAGTATTTT. It yields the protein CASSPPLAGADTQYF. The rearrangement links TRBV18 to TRBJ2-3, with TRBD2 matching 10 bases. The V and J ends lost 0 bases and 4 bases, in that order; junction bases with no gene match: 1. Looked up from germline, CDR1 is KGHSH and CDR2 is LQKENI. The CDR3 has 15 amino acids.

J is TRBJ1-2 and V is TRBV25-1; 7 nucleotides agree with TRBD1. The length of the CDR3 is 12 residues. V lost 7 bases to trimming and J lost 3 bases; unmatched junction nucleotides: 2. Germline V gene lookup returns CDR1 MGHDK and CDR2 SYGVNS. CDR3 region: CASTGTDYGYTF. The CDR3 DNA is TGTGCCAGCACCGGGACAGACTATGGCTACACCTTC.

This clone has a handful of counts. The chain couples TRBV30 to TRBJ2-1; no clear D gene. Trimming stripped 4 bases from V and 1 base from J, with 8 bases between. CDR3 length equals 13 residues. Germline V gives CDR1 GTSNPN, CDR2 SVGIG (reference sequence). The CDR3: CAWKRPSYNEQFF. The DNA for the CDR3 is TGTGCCTGGAAACGCCCTTCCTACAATGAGCAGTTCTTC.

As regards this clone: Germline and junction disagree at one end, which may indicate a read error. The rearrangement joins TRBV6-5 to TRBJ2-1; 12 bases align to TRBD2. Per the germline V gene, CDR1 is MNHEY and CDR2 is SVGAGI. The CDR3 consists of 15 residues. CDR3 bases: TGTGCCAGCAGTTTTGGACTAGCGGGGCTAAATGGGCAGTTCTTC. Translated: CASSFGLAGLNGQFF.